The 31 T cell receptor beta chains below all came from one sample that was sequenced in a study of blood T cell repertoires in COVID-19. Profiled with immunoSEQ multiplex PCR; TCRdb holds only in-frame clones, not every one. The profile covers 150,000 or so clones, with under 90% appearing a single time and nearly 8% taken by the ten largest. Sample: PBMCs or T cells enriched from blood (not recorded which). These receptors were taken from a woman between 50 and 59 years old who had recovered from COVID-19.

This chain uses TRBV2 with TRBJ1-6; the D is unclear. CDR3 length equals 14 residues. The V and J ends lost 6 bases and 8 bases respectively, with 14 bases between them. CDR1 and CDR2 (germline): SNHLY, FYNNEI. The CDR3 loop reads CASSRQAGDSPLHF. CDR3 bases: TGTGCCAGCAGCCGTCAGGCGGGAGATTCACCCCTCCACTTT.

In its sample, this clone was seen once. This chain uses TRBV18 with TRBJ1-5; 7 nucleotides match TRBD1. The germline gives CDR1 KGHSH, CDR2 LQKENI. The CDR3 spans 16 residues. V trimming: 3 bases; J trimming: 3 bases; junction bases outside the gene matches: 8. In nucleotides, the CDR3 is TGTGCCAGCTCACCTTCGGGACAGATGGTCAATCAGCCCCAGCATTTT. This encodes CASSPSGQMVNQPQHF. The full variable domain, in which reference TRBV18 and TRBJ1-5 provide the parts outside the CDR3, is NAGVMQNPRHLVRRRGQEARLRCSPMKGHSHVYWYRQLPEEGLKFMVYLQKENIIDESGMPKERFSAEFPKEGPSILRIQQVVRGDSAAYFCASSPSGQMVNQPQHFGDGTRLSIL.

V usage is TRBV28 and J usage is TRBJ2-7; D is perhaps TRBD2 (6 bases). The V and J ends lost 7 bases and 4 bases respectively, with 20 bases between them. In germline, CDR1 is MDHEN, CDR2 SYDVKM. The CDR3 loop spans 15 amino acids. The CDR3 DNA sequence: TGTGCCAGCATTCAGGGTGGGGGAGGTACGTACGAGCAGTACTTC. This encodes CASIQGGGGTYEQYF.

V and J are TRBV28 and TRBJ1-1; a weak D match, TRBD1 (5 bases). Germline lookup yields CDR1 MDHEN and CDR2 SYDVKM. Trimming pared 4 bases from V and 6 bases from J, leaving 18 bases between. CDR3 size: 15 residues. Here the CDR3 reads CASSSGGGNRAEAFF. For the CDR3, the DNA is TGTGCCAGCAGTTCGGGGGGTGGGAATAGGGCTGAAGCTTTCTTT. Looking up the rest from reference TRBV28 and TRBJ1-1 gives the full variable domain: DVKVTQSSRYLVKRTGEKVFLECVQDMDHENMFWYRQDPGLGLRLIYFSYDVKMKEKGDIPEGYSVSREKKERFSLILESASTNQTSMYLCASSSGGGNRAEAFFGQGTRLTVV.

This rearrangement joins TRBV5-4 to TRBJ1-2; 10 bases are a match to TRBD1. The V gene end was trimmed by 4 bases and the J gene end by 0 bases; junction bases not matched to a gene: 6. Per the germline V gene, CDR1 is SGHNT and CDR2 is YYREEE (reference sequence). The CDR3 covers 16 residues. CDR3 protein: CASSPGTGAPNYGYTF. The CDR3 DNA follows: TGTGCCAGCAGCCCCGGGACAGGGGCGCCTAACTATGGCTACACCTTC.

The CDR3 region is CASSHGGNLARGGRVDTQYF. CDR3 DNA sequence: TGTGCCAGCAGCCACGGGGGCAACCTAGCCCGGGGGGGGCGAGTAGATACGCAGTATTTT. The V call is TRBV4-2, the J call TRBJ2-3; TRBD2 matches 8 bases. Germline CDR1 reads LGHNA; CDR2 reads YNFKEQ. This CDR3 is 20 amino acids long. V lost 3 bases to trimming and J lost 5 bases; unmatched junction nucleotides: 22.

This clone was observed a few times. The chain employs TRBV3-1 (or the pseudogene TRBV3-2) and TRBJ1-3; D gene uncertain. The V end lost 3 bases, the J end lost 2 bases, and 11 bases lay between the germline ends. Germline loops: CDR1 LGHDT, CDR2 YNNKEL (reference sequence). The CDR3 contains 15 residues. The CDR3, as DNA: TGTGCCAGCAGCCAGCCCCAGGCAACTGGAAACACCATATATTTT. As protein: CASSQPQATGNTIYF.

This sequence joins TRBV3-1 (or the pseudogene TRBV3-2) and TRBJ1-3; D not certain. CDR1 and CDR2 from the germline V gene are LGHDT and YNNKEL (reference sequence). The CDR3 runs 16 residues. V dropped 4 bases and J dropped 0 bases, with 13 bases sitting between them. CDR3 region: CASSPQTVSSGNTIYF. Written as DNA, the CDR3 is TGTGCCAGCAGCCCACAGACGGTTAGCTCTGGAAACACCATATATTTT.

V is TRBV7-2 and J is TRBJ2-3, with D possibly being TRBD2 (6 bases). Trimming cost V 4 bases and J 1 base, with 9 bases left between them. This CDR3 contains 14 residues. Germline V gives CDR1 SGHTA, CDR2 FQGNSA. The CDR3 here is CASSSGTRTDTQYF. The CDR3 nucleotides read TGTGCCAGCAGCTCCGGGACTCGCACAGATACGCAGTATTTT.

This chain uses TRBV7-9 with TRBJ1-2; D is uncertain. Looked up from germline, CDR1 is SEHNR and CDR2 is FQNEAQ (reference sequence). This CDR3 region has 11 residues. Trimming removed 2 bases at V and 12 bases at J, with 10 bases between. The CDR3 DNA reads TGTGCCAGCAGCTTAATGGGAGCTCACACCTTC. It specifies CASSLMGAHTF. Using reference TRBV7-9 and TRBJ1-2 for the parts outside the CDR3, the full variable domain is DTGVSQNPRHKITKRGQNVTFRCDPISEHNRLYWYRQTLGQGPEFLTYFQNEAQLEKSRLLSDRFSAERPKGSFSTLEIQRTEQGDSAMYLCASSLMGAHTFGSGTRLTVV.

This chain links TRBV7-9 with TRBJ2-1; 8 bases match TRBD1. The CDR3 sequence is 17 residues long. The trim removed 3 bases at V and 4 bases at J, leaving 11 bases unmatched. Germline values: CDR1 SEHNR, CDR2 FQNEAQ (reference sequence). The CDR3 loop is CASSFYKGTGAYNEQFF. CDR3 DNA sequence: TGTGCCAGCAGCTTCTATAAAGGGACAGGAGCATACAATGAGCAGTTCTTC.

The chain combines TRBV20-1 with TRBJ2-2; TRBD2 aligns across 9 bases. In germline, CDR1 is DFQATT, CDR2 SNEGSKA (reference sequence). CDR3 size: 18 residues. The V and J ends lost 3 bases and 5 bases, in that order; junction bases with no gene match: 16. This CDR3 reads CSASDAGGMLRRTGELFF. The CDR3 region has the DNA TGCAGTGCTAGTGACGCGGGAGGGATGCTCAGACGGACCGGGGAGCTGTTTTTT.

This clone was observed a few times. The chain employs TRBV27 and TRBJ1-4, with D unclear. The CDR3 is 14 amino acids. V was pared by 7 bases and J by 4 bases, with 13 bases between. The germline V gene encodes CDR1 MNHEY and CDR2 SMNVEV (reference sequence). CDR3 protein: CASKVGRDNEKLFF. The CDR3 bases are TGTGCCAGCAAGGTTGGGAGAGATAATGAAAAACTGTTTTTT.

A single count supports this clone. The rearrangement joins TRBV5-1 to TRBJ1-5; TRBD1 might be the D (6 bases). Germline-derived CDR1 and CDR2 are SGHRS and YFSETQ. Trimming took 0 bases from V and 6 from J, leaving 7 bases between them. The CDR3 spans 13 residues. The CDR3 DNA sequence: TGCGCCAGCAGCTTGGTGGGGGCTCAGCCCCAGCATTTT. Protein product: CASSLVGAQPQHF.

This sequence joins TRBV5-1 and TRBJ2-1; 16 nucleotides match TRBD2. There are 19 residues in the CDR3. The germline CDR1 and CDR2 sequences are SGHRS and YFSETQ. The ends lost 0 bases at V and 1 base at J; junction bases unmatched: 4. CDR3 in DNA: TGCGCCAGCAGCTTGGCCGGGGGACTAGCGGGAGGGTCCTACAATGAGCAGTTCTTC. Translated: CASSLAGGLAGGSYNEQFF.

This sequence joins TRBV5-6 and TRBJ1-3; tentative D call: TRBD1 (5 bases). Germline lookup yields CDR1 SGHDT and CDR2 YYEEEE. V lost 6 bases, J lost 1 base, and 11 bases lay in between. CDR3 length equals 14 residues. As DNA, the CDR3 is TGTGCCAGCACCACGGGACTTTCTGGAAACACCATATATTTT. This gives the protein CASTTGLSGNTIYF.

This clone was picked up one time. The chain employs TRBV10-1 and TRBJ2-7, with D unclear. Germline-derived CDR1 and CDR2 are WNHNN and SYGVQD (reference sequence). This CDR3 has 13 amino acids. Trimming removed 6 bases at V and 4 bases at J, with 13 bases between. The CDR3 here is CASSIYPLYEQYF. The CDR3 coding sequence is TGCGCCAGCAGCATCTACCCACTTTACGAGCAGTACTTC.

The V and J genes are TRBV28 and TRBJ2-1; possibly TRBD2 for D (5 bases). Trimming removed 5 bases at V and 0 bases at J, with 14 bases between. CDR1 is MDHEN, CDR2 SYDVKM, per germline. CDR3 length: 16 amino acids. CDR3 region: CASSLRAESSYNEQFF. The CDR3 coding sequence is TGTGCCAGCAGTCTCCGAGCGGAGAGCTCCTACAATGAGCAGTTCTTC.

The chain joins TRBV3-1 (or the pseudogene TRBV3-2) to TRBJ1-4, with unresolved D. Per the germline V gene, CDR1 is LGHDT and CDR2 is YNNKEL (reference sequence). The CDR3 is 12 amino acids. V was pared by 2 bases and J by 7 bases, with 5 bases between. The CDR3 DNA reads as TGTGCCAGCAGCCAACCGAGTGAAAAACTGTTTTTT. Its protein is CASSQPSEKLFF.

The rearrangement uses TRBV7-2 and TRBJ2-5; D is perhaps TRBD2 (5 bases). The CDR3 runs 18 residues. The V and J ends lost 1 base and 1 base respectively, with 19 bases between them. In germline, CDR1 is SGHTA, CDR2 FQGNSA. Here the CDR3 DNA reads TGTGCCAGCAGCTTAGTATGGAGGTCAGCTTCATTCCAAGAGACCCAGTACTTC. Protein: CASSLVWRSASFQETQYF.

J is TRBJ2-2 and V is TRBV25-1; 8 nucleotides agree with TRBD1. Germline V gene sequence: CDR1 MGHDK, CDR2 SYGVNS. Trimming removed 4 bases from V and 3 bases from J; junction bases left unmatched: 7. The CDR3 runs 16 residues. Here the CDR3 reads CASSGLGQGDTGELFF. CDR3 bases: TGTGCCAGCAGTGGCCTAGGACAGGGTGACACCGGGGAGCTGTTTTTT.

This rearrangement joins TRBV7-6 to TRBJ2-5, with TRBD1 identical over 9 bases. The V segment lost 3 bases and the J segment 4 bases; nucleotides outside the gene matches: 15. The CDR3 is 18 residues long. CDR1 is SGHVS and CDR2 is FNYEAQ in the germline V gene. The CDR3 DNA is TGTGCCAGCAGCTTTTCGACGGGACAGGGTATTTTCCCAGAGACCCAGTACTTC. Translation gives CASSFSTGQGIFPETQYF.

The rearrangement joins TRBV6-2 or TRBV6-3 to TRBJ1-2; 10 bases are a match to TRBD1. CDR1 is MNHEY and CDR2 is SVGEGT in the germline V gene. V lost 2 bases and J lost 8; bases outside the gene matches: 8. The CDR3 consists of 15 residues. The CDR3 spells CASSYRATGGLGYTF. The CDR3 coding sequence is TGTGCCAGCAGTTACCGTGCGACAGGGGGCTTAGGCTACACCTTC.

V is TRBV5-4 and J is TRBJ2-1; D is undetermined. The CDR3 totals 13 residues. V was cut by 0 bases and J by 3 bases, with 4 bases left in between. Germline lookup yields CDR1 SGHNT and CDR2 YYREEE (reference sequence). DNA of the CDR3: TGTGCCAGCAGCTTGGACAGCTACAATGAGCAGTTCTTC. It encodes CASSLDSYNEQFF.

As regards this clone: Different DNA sequences within this sample yield the same CDR3. This chain joins TRBV27 and TRBJ1-5, with TRBD1 matching over 9 bases. J lost 7 bases, V lost 2 bases, and 3 bases had no gene match. This CDR3 is 14 amino acids long. In germline, CDR1 is MNHEY, CDR2 SMNVEV (reference sequence). The CDR3 DNA reads TGTGCCAGCAGTTTAGGGACAGGGAACCAGCCCCAGCATTTT. Translating it yields CASSLGTGNQPQHF.

The chain recombines TRBV28 with TRBJ2-7; D is perhaps TRBD1 (6 bases). The CDR3 is made up of 12 amino acids. Germline CDR1 is MDHEN and CDR2 is SYDVKM. The ends were cut back, 6 bases at V and 4 bases at J, with 10 bases in the middle. CDR3 in amino acids: CASRGRGYEQYF. CDR3 nucleotide sequence: TGTGCCAGCAGAGGCAGGGGATACGAGCAGTACTTC.

This rearrangement joins TRBV4-2 to TRBJ2-7; D gene ambiguous. Germline V gene lookup returns CDR1 LGHNA and CDR2 YNFKEQ. Trimming left V 0 bases short and J 3 bases short, with 9 bases between. CDR3 length equals 14 residues. CDR3 protein: CASSQEWQFYEQYF. The CDR3 DNA reads TGTGCCAGCAGCCAAGAATGGCAGTTCTACGAGCAGTACTTC.

This sequence joins TRBV18 and TRBJ2-7; TRBD1 aligns across 8 bases. Trimming cost V 3 bases and J 3 bases; bases outside gene matches: 4. CDR3 length equals 14 residues. Germline values: CDR1 KGHSH, CDR2 LQKENI. CDR3 nucleotide sequence: TGTGCCAGCTCACCGTTACAGGGGGTCTACGAGCAGTACTTC. Protein: CASSPLQGVYEQYF.

The chain links TRBV3-1 (or the pseudogene TRBV3-2) to TRBJ2-7; unclear D gene. CDR1 and CDR2 from the germline V gene are LGHDT and YNNKEL (reference sequence). The CDR3 sequence is 15 residues long. Trimming pared 0 bases from V and 0 bases from J, leaving 9 bases between. DNA for the CDR3: TGTGCCAGCAGCCAAGATCCAGGAAGCTCCTACGAGCAGTACTTC. Translated: CASSQDPGSSYEQYF.

V gene TRBV7-9 combines with J gene TRBJ1-1; 12 positions match TRBD1. The CDR3 is 17 amino acids. Germline V gives CDR1 SEHNR, CDR2 FQNEAQ (reference sequence). The J segment lost 3 bases and the V segment lost 5 bases, leaving 10 bases of the junction unmatched. CDR3: CASSMGQGARLDTEAFF. CDR3 nucleotide sequence: TGTGCCAGCAGCATGGGACAGGGGGCGCGTTTGGACACTGAAGCTTTCTTT.

The chain couples TRBV6-5 to TRBJ1-1; 7 bases match TRBD1. Germline CDR1 and CDR2: MNHEY and SVGAGI. V gave up 11 bases and J gave up 1 base; unmatched junction bases: 10. The CDR3 contains 14 residues. Here the CDR3 reads CAVRQGLGNTEAFF. The CDR3, as DNA: TGTGCCGTACGACAGGGCCTGGGGAACACTGAAGCTTTCTTT.